Shown below are 29 T cell receptor beta chains from a single sample sequenced in a study of T-cell memory formation after mild COVID-19. TCRdb recomputed calls from the 5' RACE reads with MiXCR, one row per CDR3 protein. Among roughly 410,000 distinct CDR3 sequences listed, around 24% were seen once. The source material was PBMCs or a T cell subset sorted from them (not recorded which). Every receptor here comes from an adult woman who had mild COVID-19 (a few samples of this study predate the infection). Cell type and time point are not known.

This clonotype was seen repeatedly, ten times or more. The gene calls are TRBV10-3 and TRBJ1-1; TRBD1 is a possible D gene (5 bases). This CDR3 spans 13 amino acids. Germline V gene lookup returns CDR1 ENHRY and CDR2 SYGVKD. CDR3 in DNA: TGTTCTACCCGGGTCCCTGGGGGCACTGAAGCTTTCTTT. Translated, it gives CSTRVPGGTEAFF.

The rearrangement uses TRBV5-1 and TRBJ1-2, with TRBD1 matching over 9 bases. The germline CDR1 and CDR2 sequences are SGHRS and YFSETQ. The CDR3 has 16 residues. V lost 0 bases and J lost 7; bases outside the gene matches: 10. This chain's CDR3 is CASSLAGDRGWPGYTF. The CDR3 region has the DNA TGCGCCAGCAGCTTGGCGGGTGACAGGGGGTGGCCTGGCTACACCTTC. The entire variable domain, with the rest obtained from reference TRBV5-1 and TRBJ1-2, is as follows: KAGVTQTPRYLIKTRGQQVTLSCSPISGHRSVSWYQQTPGQGLQFLFEYFSETQRNKGNFPGRFSGRQFSNSRSEMNVSTLELGDSALYLCASSLAGDRGWPGYTFGSGTRLTVV.

This clonotype showed up just a few times. This sequence joins TRBV6-1 and TRBJ1-1; D is unclear. The germline gives CDR1 MNHNS, CDR2 SASEGT. This CDR3 is 15 amino acids long. V dropped 3 bases and J dropped 1 base, with 12 bases sitting between them. This CDR3 reads CASSERRLPNTEAFF. The DNA for the CDR3 is TGTGCCAGCAGTGAGCGACGACTGCCGAACACTGAAGCTTTCTTT.

This clonotype was counted a few times. The chain employs TRBV6-1 and TRBJ2-7, with D possibly TRBD1 on 5 matching bases. This CDR3 contains 15 residues. The germline gives CDR1 MNHNS, CDR2 SASEGT. The V end was cut by 9 bases, the J end by 2 bases, with 20 bases between. CDR3 amino acids: CASSIQDGPTYEQYF. In nucleotides, the CDR3 is TGTGCCAGTAGCATACAGGATGGTCCGACCTACGAGCAGTACTTC.

The gene calls are TRBV6-1 and TRBJ1-6, with D possibly being TRBD1 (5 bases). The CDR3 has 14 amino acids. Germline CDR1 reads MNHNS; CDR2 reads SASEGT. Trimming left V 6 bases short and J 10 bases short, with 16 bases between. The CDR3 sequence is CASRQQAERSPLHF. CDR3 nucleotide sequence: TGTGCCAGCAGACAACAGGCCGAGCGATCACCCCTCCACTTT.

The chain joins TRBV7-3 to TRBJ2-3, with a weak D call TRBD2 (5 bases). Germline CDR1 and CDR2: SGHTA and FQGTGA. This CDR3 comprises 15 residues. Trimming left V 1 base short and J 3 bases short, with 11 bases between. CDR3 DNA sequence: TGTGCCAGCAGCTTAAGGCTAGCCCCAACAGATACGCAGTATTTT. Amino acid sequence: CASSLRLAPTDTQYF.

This clonotype appeared a few times. V gene TRBV4-3 combines with J gene TRBJ1-2, with 9 bases fitting TRBD1. The CDR3 loop spans 15 amino acids. CDR1 and CDR2 (germline): LGHNA, YSLEER. V lost 0 bases, J lost 6 bases, and 5 bases stayed unmatched. The CDR3 DNA sequence: TGCGCCAGCAGCCAAGAGGGGGACAGGGACCATGGCTACACCTTC. It translates to CASSQEGDRDHGYTF.

The chain joins TRBV29-1 to TRBJ2-1; D unclear. Trimming cost V 6 bases and J 2 bases, with 17 bases left between them. Germline-derived CDR1 and CDR2 are SQVTM and ANQGSEA. The CDR3 length is 15 residues. The CDR3 coding sequence is TGCAGCGTCCTGACTCCCCTGGTCCCCTACAATGAGCAGTTCTTC. Residues: CSVLTPLVPYNEQFF.

The rearrangement uses TRBV27 and TRBJ1-5, with 7 bases that match TRBD1. This CDR3 spans 17 amino acids. In germline, CDR1 is MNHEY, CDR2 SMNVEV (reference sequence). V lost 4 bases and J lost 0; bases outside the gene matches: 9. CDR3 region: CASSSFSGTVSNQPQHF. The CDR3 nucleotides read TGTGCCAGCAGTTCCTTCTCCGGGACAGTTAGCAATCAGCCCCAGCATTTT.

This clonotype turned up a few times. This rearrangement joins TRBV7-9 to TRBJ2-7, with no clear D. This CDR3 spans 13 amino acids. V lost 5 bases and J lost 0, with 8 bases in between. CDR1 and CDR2 (germline): SEHNR, FQNEAQ (reference sequence). This CDR3 reads CASSNYGSYEQYF. The CDR3 DNA reads as TGTGCCAGCAGCAACTATGGCTCCTACGAGCAGTACTTC.

This clonotype was counted only a few times. The chain employs TRBV7-2 and TRBJ2-1; D is possibly TRBD2 (6 bases). The CDR3 runs 12 residues. Trimming stripped 4 bases from V and 7 bases from J, with 8 bases between. In germline, CDR1 is SGHTA, CDR2 FQGNSA. CDR3 DNA: TGTGCCAGCAGCTGGGGGGAGAATGAGCAGTTCTTC. Protein: CASSWGENEQFF.

This clonotype has just a few counts. The V and J genes are TRBV19 and TRBJ2-7; 11 nucleotides match TRBD2. CDR1 LNHDA and CDR2 SQIVND come from the germline V gene (reference sequence). J was trimmed by 2 bases and V by 3 bases; bases with no gene match: 24. The CDR3 sequence is 22 residues long. Here the CDR3 DNA reads TGTGCCAGTAGTATCCGGGGGCCTGCAGTAGCGGGAGGGCCGGGGGCCCCCTACGAGCAGTACTTC. Amino acid sequence: CASSIRGPAVAGGPGAPYEQYF.

The chain couples TRBV10-2 to TRBJ2-1, with a weak D call TRBD2 (6 bases). The germline V gene encodes CDR1 WSHSY and CDR2 SAAADI. The CDR3 covers 13 residues. The ends were cut back, 2 bases at V and 6 bases at J, with 8 bases in the middle. CDR3 bases: TGCGCCAGCAGTGAGCAGGGAGGCAATGAGCAGTTCTTC. As protein: CASSEQGGNEQFF.

CDR3 loop: CASSDSGTKNTEAFF. The CDR3 DNA follows: TGCGCCAGCAGCGACTCCGGGACAAAGAACACTGAAGCTTTCTTT. V is TRBV5-1 and J is TRBJ1-1; D possibly corresponds to TRBD1 (6 bases). The V gene's germline CDR1 is SGHRS and CDR2 YFSETQ. V lost 4 bases and J 1 base, leaving 14 bases between the germline ends. The CDR3 consists of 15 residues.

The chain recombines TRBV12-3 or TRBV12-4 with TRBJ2-5; the D is unclear. This CDR3 has 11 residues. Deletions cut 6 bases from V and 4 bases from J, with 6 bases between. CDR3 amino acids: CASSKRETQYF. The CDR3 coding sequence is TGTGCCAGCAGCAAAAGAGAGACCCAGTACTTC.

The chain links TRBV27 to TRBJ2-1; 8 bases fit TRBD2. Unmatched junction bases numbered 11, after V lost 5 bases and J lost 8 bases. Germline CDR1 is MNHEY and CDR2 is SMNVEV (reference sequence). The CDR3 is 15 amino acids. This CDR3 reads CASSPRAGRVDEQFF. Here the CDR3 DNA reads TGTGCCAGCAGTCCCCGAGCCGGGAGGGTGGATGAGCAGTTCTTC.

In its sample, this clonotype was seen a few times. The chain recombines TRBV4-1 with TRBJ2-5, with 11 bases aligning to TRBD2. Trimming removed 2 bases from V and 4 bases from J; junction bases left unmatched: 3. The length of the CDR3 is 15 residues. Looked up from germline, CDR1 is MGHRA and CDR2 is YSYEKL. CDR3 region: CASSQKGLAGETQYF. CDR3 nucleotides: TGCGCCAGCAGCCAAAAAGGACTAGCGGGAGAGACCCAGTACTTC.

The table lists this clonotype with a few counts. The chain couples TRBV5-5 to TRBJ2-2; the match to TRBD1 covers 9 bases. J was trimmed by 6 bases and V by 2 bases; bases with no gene match: 14. The CDR3 totals 18 residues. In germline, CDR1 is SGHKS, CDR2 YYEKEE (reference sequence). CDR3 sequence: CASSFETGGGVGPGELFF. CDR3 DNA: TGTGCCAGCAGCTTCGAGACAGGGGGGGGAGTCGGTCCCGGGGAGCTGTTTTTT.

This clonotype was found a few times. The chain has TRBV2 and TRBJ1-2; D is undetermined. The CDR3 runs 13 residues. Trimming cost V 6 bases and J 3 bases, with 11 bases left between them. Looked up from germline, CDR1 is SNHLY and CDR2 is FYNNEI. In nucleotides, the CDR3 is TGTGCCAGCAGGACGGACGGCTACTATGGCTACACCTTC. Translating gives CASRTDGYYGYTF.

This sequence joins TRBV24-1 and TRBJ2-3, with TRBD2 matching 8 bases. There are 15 residues in the CDR3. Germline lookup yields CDR1 KGHDR and CDR2 SFDVKD. V lost 5 bases and J lost 2; bases outside the gene matches: 5. CDR3 sequence: CATSGGREATDTQYF. The CDR3 region has the DNA TGTGCCACCAGTGGCGGGCGGGAGGCCACAGATACGCAGTATTTT.

This clonotype came up a few times. This chain connects TRBV4-1 to TRBJ1-6, with 7 bases aligning to TRBD1. CDR3 length: 14 amino acids. V was clipped by 6 bases and J by 7 bases; unmatched bases: 6. Germline CDR1 and CDR2: MGHRA and YSYEKL. The CDR3 spells CASRKGQLNSPLHF. For the CDR3, the DNA is TGCGCCAGCAGGAAGGGACAGCTGAATTCACCCCTCCACTTT.

V is TRBV7-2 and J is TRBJ2-7; D is undetermined. Germline values: CDR1 SGHTA, CDR2 FQGNSA. The CDR3 has 15 residues. Trimming took 1 base from V and 8 from J, leaving 18 bases between them. CDR3: CASSLVGGSMGQQYF. CDR3 coding DNA: TGTGCCAGCAGCTTAGTAGGTGGCTCGATGGGCCAGCAGTACTTC.

This sequence joins TRBV29-1 and TRBJ1-1, with D maybe TRBD1 (6 bases). Germline assignment: CDR1 SQVTM and CDR2 ANQGSEA. The CDR3 has 12 amino acids. The V gene lost 7 bases and the J gene lost 2 bases, with 11 bases spanning the gap. The DNA for the CDR3 is TGCAGCGCGAAACAGGGAAACACTGAAGCTTTCTTT. Its protein product is CSAKQGNTEAFF.

J is TRBJ2-5 and V is TRBV20-1, with 8 bases that match TRBD1. V was pared by 8 bases and J by 6 bases, with 11 bases of the junction left unmatched. Per germline, CDR1 DFQATT and CDR2 SNEGSKA (reference sequence). The CDR3 covers 13 residues. CDR3 nucleotide sequence: TGCAGTCCTTGTAGCACAGGGGGTAAGACCCAGTACTTC. Its translation is CSPCSTGGKTQYF.

This clonotype was counted a few times. The chain joins TRBV7-9 to TRBJ2-1; 9 positions agree with TRBD2. This CDR3 region has 16 residues. With 6 bases clipped from V and 0 bases from J, the junction kept 6 bases outside the gene matches. The germline gives CDR1 SEHNR, CDR2 FQNEAQ (reference sequence). CDR3 DNA sequence: TGTGCCAGCAGTGAGGATAGCGGGAGCTCCTACAATGAGCAGTTCTTC. Translating gives CASSEDSGSSYNEQFF.

This chain joins TRBV7-4 and TRBJ2-2; D unresolved. Per germline, CDR1 SGHVT and CDR2 SQSDAQ. The CDR3 covers 9 residues. V was trimmed by 5 bases and J by 15 bases, leaving 7 bases between them. CDR3 sequence (DNA): TGTGCCAGCAGCCCCCCGTTGTTTTTT. Its translation: CASSPPLFF.

V usage is TRBV24-1 and J usage is TRBJ1-5; maybe TRBD1 (5 bases). The CDR3 has 15 amino acids. The ends were cut back, 2 bases at V and 9 bases at J, with 16 bases in the middle. Per the germline V gene, CDR1 is KGHDR and CDR2 is SFDVKD. CDR3 residues: CATSDSVGPEGPQHF. Here the CDR3 DNA reads TGTGCCACCAGTGATTCCGTGGGACCGGAGGGGCCCCAGCATTTT.

The sample holds one count of this clonotype. J is TRBJ2-3 and V is TRBV30; 7 nucleotides align to TRBD2. Germline V gene data show CDR1 as GTSNPN and CDR2 as SVGIG (reference sequence). This CDR3 comprises 14 residues. With V trimmed by 0 bases and J by 6 bases, 6 bases remained unmatched. CDR3 sequence reads: CAWSVLNGGDTQYF. CDR3 DNA sequence: TGTGCCTGGAGTGTACTTAACGGGGGGGATACGCAGTATTTT.

The rearrangement joins TRBV9 to TRBJ2-3; D not resolved. The ends were cut back, 0 bases at V and 2 bases at J, with 7 bases in the middle. In germline, CDR1 is SGDLS, CDR2 YYNGEE. The CDR3 runs 14 residues. CDR3: CASSVDTATDTQYF. The CDR3 coding sequence is TGTGCCAGCAGCGTAGATACAGCCACAGATACGCAGTATTTT.